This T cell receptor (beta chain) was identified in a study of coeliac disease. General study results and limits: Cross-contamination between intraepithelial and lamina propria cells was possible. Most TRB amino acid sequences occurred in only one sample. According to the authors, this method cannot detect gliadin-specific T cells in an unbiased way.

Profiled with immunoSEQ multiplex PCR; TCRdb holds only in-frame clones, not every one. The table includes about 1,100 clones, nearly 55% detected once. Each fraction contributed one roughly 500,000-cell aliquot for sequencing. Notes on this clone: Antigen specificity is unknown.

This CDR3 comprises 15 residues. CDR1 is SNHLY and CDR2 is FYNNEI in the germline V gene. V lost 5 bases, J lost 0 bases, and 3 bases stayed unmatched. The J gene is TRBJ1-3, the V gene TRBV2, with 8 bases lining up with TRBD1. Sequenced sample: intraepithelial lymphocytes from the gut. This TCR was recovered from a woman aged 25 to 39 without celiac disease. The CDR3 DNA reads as TGTGCCAGCAGTACAGGGGGGGTCTCTGGAAACACCATATATTTT. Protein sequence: CASSTGGVSGNTIYF.